The 4 T cell receptor beta chains below all came from one sample that was sequenced in a study of T cell repertoires in cytomegalovirus infection. TCRdb fed the reads into MiXCR, producing one record per CDR3 protein. The sample holds about 530,000 distinct CDR3 sequences; around 27% are singletons and the top ten take under 15%. Source material: PBMCs. The receptors were gathered from a human donor in good health (CMV status not recorded). Some clones in this sample may be carry-over from other donors' samples.

This clonotype was detected only a few times. The CDR3 DNA reads TGTGCCAGCAGTTACTCTCAACTAGCGGGAGGGCCGGGGGAGTTCTTC. Translation: CASSYSQLAGGPGEFF. V gene TRBV6-2 or TRBV6-3 combines with J gene TRBJ2-1; 13 positions match TRBD2. CDR3 length equals 16 residues. V shed 0 bases and J 14 bases; nucleotides not matched to a gene: 10. CDR1 is MNHEY, CDR2 SVGEGT, per germline.

The rearrangement joins TRBV20-1 to TRBJ2-1; unclear D gene. V lost 7 bases to trimming and J lost 1 base, with 14 bases between them. Germline V gives CDR1 DFQATT, CDR2 SNEGSKA (reference sequence). This CDR3 spans 14 amino acids. In nucleotides, the CDR3 is TGCAGTGGGCAACGCATCGGGTCCTACAATGAGCAGTTCTTC. Its translation is CSGQRIGSYNEQFF.

This clonotype was seen many times. The CDR3 DNA follows: TGTGCCAGCAGCCGTTGGCAGGGCACTGAAGCTTTCTTT. This sequence encodes CASSRWQGTEAFF. This rearrangement joins TRBV7-6 to TRBJ1-1; tentative D call: TRBD1 (5 bases). This CDR3 is built from 13 residues. V was shortened by 5 bases and J by 4 bases, with 11 bases between the two germline ends. Germline assignment: CDR1 SGHVS and CDR2 FNYEAQ.

The chain combines TRBV11-2 with TRBJ2-3, with D hard to call. CDR1 SGHAT and CDR2 FQNNGV come from the germline V gene. V was trimmed by 2 bases and J by 1 base, leaving 16 bases between them. This CDR3 comprises 17 residues. The CDR3 loop is CASSLFREPGGTDTQYF. CDR3 sequence (DNA): TGTGCCAGCAGCTTATTTAGGGAACCAGGAGGCACAGATACGCAGTATTTT.